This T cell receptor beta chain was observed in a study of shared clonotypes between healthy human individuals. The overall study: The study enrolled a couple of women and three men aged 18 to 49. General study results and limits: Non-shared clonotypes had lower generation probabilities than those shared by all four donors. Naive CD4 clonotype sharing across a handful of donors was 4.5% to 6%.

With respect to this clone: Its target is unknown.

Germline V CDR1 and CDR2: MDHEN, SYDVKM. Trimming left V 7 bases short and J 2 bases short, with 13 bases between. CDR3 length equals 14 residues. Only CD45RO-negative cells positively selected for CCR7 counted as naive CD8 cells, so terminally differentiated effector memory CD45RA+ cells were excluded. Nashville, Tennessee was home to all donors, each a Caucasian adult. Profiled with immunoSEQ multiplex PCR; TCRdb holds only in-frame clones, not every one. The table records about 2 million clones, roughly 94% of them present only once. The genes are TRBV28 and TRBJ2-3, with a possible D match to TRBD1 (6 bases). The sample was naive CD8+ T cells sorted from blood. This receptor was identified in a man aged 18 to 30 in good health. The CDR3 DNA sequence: TGTGCCAGCACATCCGGGACAAACACAGATACGCAGTATTTT. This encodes CASTSGTNTDTQYF.